The rows below give T cell receptor beta chains drawn from one sample of a study of early T cells in non-severe SARS-CoV-2 infection. TCRdb independently ran MiXCR on the 5' RACE reads; one entry per CDR3 protein. The table lists 85,000 to 95,000 distinct CDR3 sequences, around a sixth of them singletons. Material: whole blood, obtained at baseline. Receptors were obtained from an adult who was a healthcare worker with PCR-confirmed SARS-CoV-2 infection or an uninfected control (not recorded which). The CDR3 runs from the conserved cysteine through the conserved F or W. D genes are given only for firm matches. Some rows mark clone size as missing; the rest say once, few, many or name a class of expanded clone.

. | TRBJ2-7 | TRBD1 | TRBV14 | CASSQGISVQGEQYF | TGTGCCAGCAGCCAAGGTATCTCGGTACAGGGGGAGCAGTACTTC
few | TRBJ1-1 | . | TRBV12-3/TRBV12-4 | CASSLGTFGTEAFF | TGTGCCAGCAGTTTAGGGACGTTCGGCACTGAAGCTTTCTTT
many | TRBJ2-2 | . | TRBV19 | CASSGVHLTGELFF | TGTGCCAGTAGTGGGGTGCACCTCACCGGGGAGCTGTTTTTT
. | TRBJ2-7 | . | TRBV7-9 | CASSPDLYEQYF | TGTGCCAGCAGCCCGGACCTCTACGAGCAGTACTTC
. | TRBJ2-3 | . | TRBV10-3 | CAIRTRADTQYF | TGTGCCATCAGGACTAGGGCAGATACGCAGTATTTT
few | TRBJ1-2 | . | TRBV4-1 | CASSQDRGDGYTF | TGCGCCAGCAGCCAAGATCGAGGGGATGGCTACACCTTC
many | TRBJ2-5 | . | TRBV5-1 | CASSLGTVPVETQYF | TGCGCCAGCAGCTTGGGGACAGTCCCCGTAGAGACCCAGTACTTC
few | TRBJ2-3 | . | TRBV2 | CASSANGADTQYF | TGTGCCAGCAGTGCGAATGGGGCAGATACGCAGTATTTT
. | TRBJ2-4 | . | TRBV30 | CAWLSRGPRDIQYF | TGTGCCTGGCTCTCCCGGGGGCCGAGGGACATTCAGTACTTC
few | TRBJ1-4 | . | TRBV4-1 | CASSQVGQNEKLFF | TGCGCCAGCAGCCAAGTCGGACAGAATGAAAAACTGTTTTTT
few | TRBJ1-1 | . | TRBV2 | CASGRHTEAFF | TGTGCCAGCGGCCGGCACACTGAAGCTTTCTTT
. | TRBJ1-5 | . | TRBV20-1 | CSAIPGGNSNQPQHF | TGCAGTGCCATTCCTGGAGGGAATAGCAATCAGCCCCAGCATTTT
. | TRBJ2-5 | . | TRBV25-1 | CASTARRGETQYF | TGTGCCAGCACGGCTCGTCGGGGAGAGACCCAGTACTTC
. | TRBJ2-7 | . | TRBV2 | CASISGGPYEQYF | TGTGCCAGCATCTCGGGGGGCCCCTACGAGCAGTACTTC
few | TRBJ1-4 | . | TRBV4-3 | CASSQEQGPVKLFF | TGCGCCAGCAGCCAAGAACAGGGTCCGGTAAAACTGTTTTTT
. | TRBJ1-1 | . | TRBV5-6 | CASSSQTGEAFF | TGTGCCAGCAGCTCCCAGACAGGTGAAGCTTTCTTT
few | TRBJ2-3 | TRBD2 | TRBV7-3 | CASSFRASGGSDTQYF | TGTGCCAGCAGCTTTCGTGCTAGCGGGGGGTCAGATACGCAGTATTTT
. | TRBJ2-4 | . | TRBV10-3 | CAISESTEENIQYF | TGTGCCATCAGTGAGTCCACGGAGGAAAACATTCAGTACTTC
. | TRBJ2-7 | TRBD2 | TRBV6-5 | CASSVSGNYEQYF | TGTGCCAGCAGTGTTAGCGGGAACTACGAGCAGTACTTC
. | TRBJ2-2 | . | TRBV7-9 | CASSSYNDGELFF | TGTGCCAGCAGCTCCTACAATGACGGGGAGCTGTTTTTT
. | TRBJ1-4 | . | TRBV2 | CASRLDVANEKLFF | TGTGCCAGCCGCTTGGACGTCGCTAATGAAAAACTGTTTTTT
many | TRBJ1-5 | TRBD1 | TRBV24-1 | CATSDPGTDATGFSQHF | TGTGCCACCAGTGATCCGGGGACAGATGCCACCGGATTTTCCCAGCATTTT
. | TRBJ1-2 | . | TRBV6-5 | CASREDISPYYGYTF | TGTGCCAGCAGGGAAGACATATCCCCTTACTATGGCTACACCTTC
few | TRBJ2-3 | . | TRBV20-1 | CSARSPAHTDTQYF | TGCAGTGCTAGGTCTCCCGCTCACACAGATACGCAGTATTTT
. | TRBJ2-3 | . | TRBV5-1 | CASNLAGQVSDTQYF | TGCGCCAGCAACTTGGCAGGGCAGGTATCAGATACGCAGTATTTT
many | TRBJ2-2 | TRBD2 | TRBV24-1 | CATSDRAGASGRRASGELFF | TGTGCCACCAGTGACCGCGCAGGGGCTAGCGGGAGACGGGCGTCCGGGGAGCTGTTTTTT
few | TRBJ2-3 | . | TRBV2 | CASSEAGRDTQYF | TGTGCCAGCAGTGAAGCCGGTAGGGATACGCAGTATTTT
few | TRBJ2-1 | . | TRBV5-6 | CASSLNSWSSYNEQFF | TGTGCCAGCAGCTTGAACTCTTGGAGCTCCTACAATGAGCAGTTCTTC
. | TRBJ1-6 | . | TRBV6-2/TRBV6-3 | CASKDQEGSPLHF | TGTGCCAGCAAGGATCAGGAGGGCTCACCCCTCCACTTT
few | TRBJ2-7 | . | TRBV20-1 | CSALEKRKGPYEQYF | TGCAGTGCTCTAGAGAAAAGAAAGGGACCCTACGAGCAGTACTTC
many | TRBJ2-1 | . | TRBV10-1 | CASSEREFSNEQFF | TGCGCCAGCAGTGAGCGGGAGTTTAGCAATGAGCAGTTCTTC
few | TRBJ1-2 | . | TRBV7-9 | CASILTGTAYGYTF | TGTGCCAGCATCCTCACCGGGACTGCTTATGGCTACACCTTC
. | TRBJ2-1 | . | TRBV28 | CASQILTSGSNEQFF | TGTGCCAGCCAAATCCTGACTAGTGGAAGCAATGAGCAGTTCTTC
few | TRBJ2-5 | . | TRBV5-1 | CASSGGTQETQYF | TGCGCCAGCAGCGGGGGTACCCAAGAGACCCAGTACTTC
few | TRBJ2-7 | TRBD2 | TRBV4-3 | CASSQDASSGELGYEQYF | TGCGCCAGCAGCCAAGATGCCAGTAGCGGGGAGTTGGGATACGAGCAGTACTTC
. | TRBJ2-7 | TRBD2 | TRBV19 | CASSTREGLGEQYF | TGTGCCAGTAGTACTCGGGAGGGCCTCGGCGAGCAGTACTTC
. | TRBJ2-3 | . | TRBV5-4 | CASSLASLSTDTQYF | TGTGCCAGCAGCTTGGCGAGCCTATCCACAGATACGCAGTATTTT
. | TRBJ2-3 | TRBD2 | TRBV6-5 | CASSPSGVSTDTQYF | TGTGCCAGCAGCCCCAGCGGGGTTAGCACAGATACGCAGTATTTT
. | TRBJ2-7 | TRBD1 | TRBV5-6 | CASSLTGTGSNEQYF | TGTGCCAGCAGCTTGACCGGGACAGGGTCCAACGAGCAGTACTTC
few | TRBJ2-3 | TRBD2 | TRBV7-9 | CASSKLAGEPQYF | TGTGCCAGCAGTAAGCTAGCGGGAGAGCCGCAGTATTTT
. | TRBJ2-7 | . | TRBV4-1 | CASSQEIAETYEQYF | TGCGCCAGCAGCCAAGAAATAGCCGAAACCTACGAGCAGTACTTC
. | TRBJ2-1 | TRBD2 | TRBV7-2 | CASSLTGLAGTQGQFF | TGTGCCAGCAGCTTAACTGGACTAGCGGGCACACAGGGGCAGTTCTTC
many | TRBJ1-5 | . | TRBV20-1 | CSARFPTVYSNQPQHF | TGCAGTGCTAGATTCCCCACGGTTTATAGCAATCAGCCCCAGCATTTT
. | TRBJ1-2 | . | TRBV20-1 | CSASYRRGPGYTF | TGCAGTGCTAGTTATCGAAGAGGTCCTGGCTACACCTTC
. | TRBJ1-3 | . | TRBV18 | CASSLNLGGSSGNTIYF | TGTGCCAGCTCGCTTAATCTCGGCGGATCCTCTGGAAACACCATATATTTT
. | TRBJ2-7 | TRBD1 | TRBV3-1 | CASSRDATGHSYEQYF | TGTGCCAGCAGCCGCGACGCGACAGGGCACTCCTACGAGCAGTACTTC
few | TRBJ1-5 | TRBD1 | TRBV19 | CASSQGGHQPQHF | TGTGCCAGTAGCCAGGGGGGGCATCAGCCCCAGCATTTT
many | TRBJ2-7 | TRBD1 | TRBV20-1 | CSAGTALYEQYF | TGCAGTGCTGGGACAGCCCTCTACGAGCAGTACTTC
few | TRBJ2-1 | . | TRBV24-1 | CATSDGGTSPFNEQFF | TGTGCCACCAGTGATGGCGGGACTTCCCCCTTCAATGAGCAGTTCTTC
. | TRBJ2-1 | . | TRBV11-2 | CASSSPRTSYNEQFF | TGTGCCAGCAGCTCACCCAGGACAAGCTACAATGAGCAGTTCTTC
few | TRBJ1-2 | . | TRBV6-1 | CASSPQNLMGYTF | TGTGCCAGCAGTCCACAGAACCTGATGGGCTACACCTTC
many | TRBJ2-1 | . | TRBV20-1 | CSAREAVYSYNEQFF | TGCAGTGCTAGGGAAGCGGTTTACTCCTACAATGAGCAGTTCTTC
few | TRBJ2-7 | TRBD2 | TRBV12-3/TRBV12-4 | CASSYSGRNEQYF | TGTGCCAGCAGTTATAGCGGGAGGAACGAGCAGTACTTC